This T cell receptor (beta chain) was found in a study of T cells after yellow fever vaccination. Study background: Fractions containing few cells were prepared with SMART-Seq v4 Ultra Low Input. General observations from the study: Few clonotypes appeared in both CD4 and CD8 compartments. Peaking on day 5 versus 15, the secondary response was faster but weaker.

Comments on this clonotype: Its antigen is unidentified.

Conversion of TCR transcripts into cDNA relied on 5'RACE template switching, which added a universal primer site and UMIs. TCRdb processed the 5' RACE reads anew with MiXCR; each CDR3 protein has one entry. The sample has hundreds of thousands of distinct CDR3 sequences; about 17% are singletons. V was cut by 2 bases and J by 8 bases, with 14 bases left in between. There are 14 residues in the CDR3. CDR1 and CDR2 from the germline V gene are SGHNT and YENEEA. This TCR derives from a young man who received the YFV17D yellow fever vaccine. The sample in question was PBMCs, obtained 4 to 5 days after the first yellow fever vaccination. V gene TRBV11-3 combines with J gene TRBJ2-3, with TRBD2 as a possible D gene (6 bases). This CDR3 reads CASSLSGGSGTQYF. Here the CDR3 DNA reads TGTGCCAGCAGCTTAAGTGGGGGGTCCGGTACGCAGTATTTT.